This T cell receptor beta chain emerged from a study of T cell responses to AZD1222 COVID-19 vaccine. The germline CDR1 and CDR2 sequences are MRHNA and SNTAGT. V lost 7 bases to trimming and J lost 0 bases, with 10 bases between them. This CDR3 contains 13 residues. The protocol was immunoSEQ multiplex PCR, while the TCRdb copy is restricted to in-frame clones and leaves out a portion. Here the sample spans over 100,000 clones, roughly nine tenths being singletons. This clonotype was sampled from an adult in good health. The sequenced sample was peripheral blood, obtained on day 0 of AZD1222 vaccination. The chain has TRBV6-4 and TRBJ2-7; D is ambiguous. CDR3 DNA: TGTGCCAGCAAAAGAGGTATCTCCTACGAGCAGTACTTC. Its translation: CASKRGISYEQYF.